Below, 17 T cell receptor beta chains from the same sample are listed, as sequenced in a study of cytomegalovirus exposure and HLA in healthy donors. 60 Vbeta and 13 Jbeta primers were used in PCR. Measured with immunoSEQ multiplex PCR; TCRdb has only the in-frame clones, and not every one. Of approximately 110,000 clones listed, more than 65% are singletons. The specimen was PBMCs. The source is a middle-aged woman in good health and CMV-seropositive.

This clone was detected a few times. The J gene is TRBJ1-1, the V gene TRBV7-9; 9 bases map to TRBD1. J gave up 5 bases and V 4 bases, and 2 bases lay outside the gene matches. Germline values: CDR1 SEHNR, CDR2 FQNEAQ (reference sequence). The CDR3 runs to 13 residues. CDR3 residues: CASSYGTGTEAFF. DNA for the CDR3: TGTGCCAGCAGCTACGGGACAGGGACTGAAGCTTTCTTT.

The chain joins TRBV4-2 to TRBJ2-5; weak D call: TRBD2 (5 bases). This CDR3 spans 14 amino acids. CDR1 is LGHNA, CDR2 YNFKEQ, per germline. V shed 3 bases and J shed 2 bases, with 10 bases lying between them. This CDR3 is CASSHEGRQETQYF. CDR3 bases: TGTGCCAGCAGCCACGAGGGAAGACAAGAGACCCAGTACTTC.

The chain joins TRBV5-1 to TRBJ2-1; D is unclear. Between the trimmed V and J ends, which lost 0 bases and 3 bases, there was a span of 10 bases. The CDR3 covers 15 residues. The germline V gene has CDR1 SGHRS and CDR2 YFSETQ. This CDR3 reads CASSLAEKNYNEQFF. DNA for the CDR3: TGCGCCAGCAGCTTGGCGGAGAAGAACTACAATGAGCAGTTCTTC.

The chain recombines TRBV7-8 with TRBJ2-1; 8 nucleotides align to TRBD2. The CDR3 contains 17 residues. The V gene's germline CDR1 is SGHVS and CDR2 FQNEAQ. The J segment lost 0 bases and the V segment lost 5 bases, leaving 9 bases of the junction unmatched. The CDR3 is CASSLFGSGSSYNEQFF. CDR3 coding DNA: TGTGCCAGCAGCCTTTTTGGGAGCGGGAGCTCCTACAATGAGCAGTTCTTC.

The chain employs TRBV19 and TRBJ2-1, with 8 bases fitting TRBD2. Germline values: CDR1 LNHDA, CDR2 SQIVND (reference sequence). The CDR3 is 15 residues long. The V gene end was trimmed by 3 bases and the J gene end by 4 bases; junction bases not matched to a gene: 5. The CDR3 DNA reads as TGTGCCAGTAGTATGACAGCGGGAGATTACAATGAGCAGTTCTTC. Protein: CASSMTAGDYNEQFF.

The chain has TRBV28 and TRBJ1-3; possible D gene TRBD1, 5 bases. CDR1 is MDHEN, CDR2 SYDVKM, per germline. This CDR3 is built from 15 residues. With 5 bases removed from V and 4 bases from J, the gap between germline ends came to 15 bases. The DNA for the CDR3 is TGTGCCAGCAGTCCCGACCGGGGGGGAGGAAACACCATATATTTT. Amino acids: CASSPDRGGGNTIYF.

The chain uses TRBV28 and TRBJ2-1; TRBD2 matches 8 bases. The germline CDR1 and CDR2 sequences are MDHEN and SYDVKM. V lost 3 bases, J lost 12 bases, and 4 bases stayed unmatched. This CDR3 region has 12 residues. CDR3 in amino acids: CASSLRLASQFF. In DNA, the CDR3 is TGTGCCAGCAGTTTGAGACTAGCGTCGCAGTTCTTC.

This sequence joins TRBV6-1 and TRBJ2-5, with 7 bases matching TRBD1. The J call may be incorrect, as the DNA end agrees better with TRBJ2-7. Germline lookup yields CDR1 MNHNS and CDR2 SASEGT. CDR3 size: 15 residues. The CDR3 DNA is TGTGCCAGCAGTGAGGCAGGGGGAGTCTCCTACGAGCAGTACTTC. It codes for CASSEAGGVSYEQYF.

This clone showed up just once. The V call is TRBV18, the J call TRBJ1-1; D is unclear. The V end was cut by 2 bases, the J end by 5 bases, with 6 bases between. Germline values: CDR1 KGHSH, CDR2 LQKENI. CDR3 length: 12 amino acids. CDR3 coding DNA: TGTGCCAGCTCACCAACGGGGACTGAAGCTTTCTTT. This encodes CASSPTGTEAFF.

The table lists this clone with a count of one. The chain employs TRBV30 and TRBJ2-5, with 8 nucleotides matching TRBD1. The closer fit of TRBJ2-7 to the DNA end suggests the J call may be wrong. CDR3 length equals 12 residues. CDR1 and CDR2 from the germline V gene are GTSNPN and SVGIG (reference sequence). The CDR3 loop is CAWREDRDEQYF. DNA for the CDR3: TGTGCCTGGAGGGAGGACAGGGACGAGCAGTACTTC.

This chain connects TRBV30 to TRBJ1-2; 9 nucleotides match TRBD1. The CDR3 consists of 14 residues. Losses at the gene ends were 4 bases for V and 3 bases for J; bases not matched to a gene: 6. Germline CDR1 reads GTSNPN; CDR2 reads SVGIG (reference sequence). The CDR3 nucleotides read TGTGCCTGGACGCCCCGGGACAGGGACTATGGCTACACCTTC. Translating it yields CAWTPRDRDYGYTF.

CDR3 amino acids: CAWQPSGILHEQFF. The CDR3 nucleotides read TGTGCCTGGCAGCCTAGCGGGATTCTACATGAGCAGTTCTTC. The chain combines TRBV30 with TRBJ2-1; 9 bases line up with TRBD2. The germline V gene has CDR1 GTSNPN and CDR2 SVGIG (reference sequence). This CDR3 spans 14 amino acids. J gave up 8 bases and V 5 bases, and 10 bases lay outside the gene matches.

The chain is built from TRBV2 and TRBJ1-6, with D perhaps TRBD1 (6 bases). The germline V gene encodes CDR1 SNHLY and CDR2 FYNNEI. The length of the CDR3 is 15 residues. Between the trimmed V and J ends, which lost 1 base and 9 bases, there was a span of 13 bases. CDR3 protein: CASSEGGQGLSPLHF. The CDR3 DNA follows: TGTGCCAGCAGTGAAGGGGGACAAGGCCTTTCACCCCTCCACTTT.

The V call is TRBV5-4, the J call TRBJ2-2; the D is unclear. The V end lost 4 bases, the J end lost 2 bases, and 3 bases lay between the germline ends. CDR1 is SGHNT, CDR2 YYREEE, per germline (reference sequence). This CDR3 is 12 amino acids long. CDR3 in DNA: TGTGCCAGCAGCACAAACACCGGGGAGCTGTTTTTT. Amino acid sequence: CASSTNTGELFF.

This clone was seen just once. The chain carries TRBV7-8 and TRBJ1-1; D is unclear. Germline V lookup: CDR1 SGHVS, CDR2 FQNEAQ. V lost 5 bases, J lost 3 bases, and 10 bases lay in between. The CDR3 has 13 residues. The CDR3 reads CASSPRSYTEAFF. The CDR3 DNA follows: TGTGCCAGCAGCCCTCGGTCTTACACTGAAGCTTTCTTT.

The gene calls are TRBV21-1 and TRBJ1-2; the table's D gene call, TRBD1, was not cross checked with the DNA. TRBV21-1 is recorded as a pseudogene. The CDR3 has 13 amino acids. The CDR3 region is CASSKTGGYGYTF. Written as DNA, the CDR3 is TGTGCCAGCAGCAAGACAGGGGGCTATGGCTACACCTTC.

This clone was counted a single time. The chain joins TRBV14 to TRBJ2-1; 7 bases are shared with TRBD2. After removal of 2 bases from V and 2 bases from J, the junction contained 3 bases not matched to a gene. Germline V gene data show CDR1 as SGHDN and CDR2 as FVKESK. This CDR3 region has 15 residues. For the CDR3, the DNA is TGTGCCAGCAGCCAATCCAGCGGGACCTACAATGAGCAGTTCTTC. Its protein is CASSQSSGTYNEQFF.